A selection of T cell receptor beta chains follows, all from one sample in a study of response to subunit inactivated influenza vaccine. MiXCR, applied by TCRdb to the RT-PCR reads, yields one record per CDR3 protein. The table includes 550,000 to 800,000 distinct CDR3 sequences, around 13% detected once. Sequenced here: PBMCs from blood, sampled 14 days before vaccination. These receptors were taken from a man aged 45-65 years who received an inactivated influenza vaccine. The CDR3 runs from the conserved cysteine through the conserved F or W. A D gene is named only where the DNA matches it firmly. Rows may omit the clone size; those that give it use once, few, many or a size class.

.,few,TRBJ2-7,TRBV7-2,TGTGCCAGCAGCTTAGCGGGGGAGCCCTACGAGCAGTACTTC,CASSLAGEPYEQYF
.,.,TRBJ1-5,TRBV20-1,TGCAGTGCTATAGAAGTCAGCAATCAGCCCCAGCATTTT,CSAIEVSNQPQHF
TRBD1,.,TRBJ1-1,TRBV5-1,TGCGCCAGCAGATCACAGGGGGCTAGGGCTGAAGCTTTCTTT,CASRSQGARAEAFF
TRBD1,.,TRBJ2-1,TRBV24-1,TGTGCCACCAGTGTAATCGGGACAGGGGGCGACAATGAGCAGTTCTTC,CATSVIGTGGDNEQFF
.,few,TRBJ2-1,TRBV21-1,TGTGCCAGCAGCACCAGCTGGGGGACCTGGACTAGCGGGGGGGCCTCCTACAATGAGCAGTTCTTC,CASSTSWGTWTSGGASYNEQFF
TRBD2,.,TRBJ2-2,TRBV20-1,TGCAGTGCTAGGAGTCTAGCGGTCCTGAACACCGGGGAGCTGTTTTTT,CSARSLAVLNTGELFF
.,.,TRBJ1-6,TRBV2,TGTGCCAGCGCGCCAAGTGGTATCACTAATTCACCCCTCCACTTT,CASAPSGITNSPLHF
.,.,TRBJ1-3,TRBV4-3,TGCGCCAGCAACTCCGGACAACCGATTCCTTCTGGAAACACCATATATTTT,CASNSGQPIPSGNTIYF
.,.,TRBJ2-1,TRBV4-3,TGCGCCAGCAGCCAAGATGGCGCGGTCGGGTCCTACAATGAGCAGTTCTTC,CASSQDGAVGSYNEQFF
.,few,TRBJ1-1,TRBV7-8,TGTGCCAGCAGCTCAGTCCGGGGAGGATCTGAAGCTTTCTTT,CASSSVRGGSEAFF
.,many,TRBJ2-3,TRBV12-3/TRBV12-4,TGTGCCAGCAGTGCGGGTGGTACGCAGTATTTT,CASSAGGTQYF
TRBD1,few,TRBJ2-6,TRBV6-5,TGTGCCAGCAGTTCCGGGACAGGGGGAAGTGGGGCCAACGTCCTGACTTTC,CASSSGTGGSGANVLTF
.,few,TRBJ2-2,TRBV29-1,TGCAGCGTTGAGGGTTGGGGCTCGAACACCGGGGAGCTGTTTTTT,CSVEGWGSNTGELFF
.,few,TRBJ1-5,TRBV12-3/TRBV12-4,TGTGCCAGCAGTTTAAGACAGCTTAGCAATCAGCCCCAGCATTTT,CASSLRQLSNQPQHF
TRBD1,.,TRBJ2-1,TRBV6-2/TRBV6-3,TGTGCCAGCAGTGGACAGGGGGGCTACAATGAGCAGTTCTTC,CASSGQGGYNEQFF
.,many,TRBJ2-1,TRBV2,TGTGCCAGCAGTGACGGGTTCTTGAGCCAGTTCTTC,CASSDGFLSQFF
TRBD2,.,TRBJ2-2,TRBV11-1,TGTGCCAGCAGCTTAGCGCGGGGGGCGAACACCGGGGAGCTGTTTTTT,CASSLARGANTGELFF
TRBD1,.,TRBJ1-1,TRBV6-2/TRBV6-3,TGTGCCAGCAGTTACTTCACTTTTGGGACAGTGAACACTGAAGCTTTCTTT,CASSYFTFGTVNTEAFF
TRBD1,.,TRBJ1-2,TRBV6-2/TRBV6-3,TGTGCCAGCAGCCTTCGAGGACAGGGGAGGCATGGCTACACCTTC,CASSLRGQGRHGYTF
TRBD1,.,TRBJ2-3,TRBV24-1,TGTGCCACCCGACAGGGGCAGATCGGCACAGATACGCAGTATTTT,CATRQGQIGTDTQYF
.,many,TRBJ1-5,TRBV27,TGTGCCAGCAGTTTGTTAGGGGGTTTACGAAATCAGCCCCAGCATTTT,CASSLLGGLRNQPQHF
.,few,TRBJ2-3,TRBV15,TGTGCCACAGATGACGGGAGTAGCACAGATACGCAGTATTTT,CATDDGSSTDTQYF
.,.,TRBJ2-2,TRBV24-1,TGTGCCACCAGTGATTTCCGGATGAACACCGGGGAGCTGTTTTTT,CATSDFRMNTGELFF
TRBD2,.,TRBJ2-1,TRBV20-1,TGCAGTGCTCCCCGTTACAGCGGGAGGGCAAATGAGCAGTTCTTC,CSAPRYSGRANEQFF
TRBD2,.,TRBJ2-2,TRBV4-1,TGCGCCAGCAGCCAAGCGGCAGCGGGAGGGACCGGGGAGCTGTTTTTT,CASSQAAAGGTGELFF
.,few,TRBJ2-5,TRBV29-1,TGCAGCGTGACAGACTTAAACCGGGAGACCCAGTACTTC,CSVTDLNRETQYF
TRBD1,.,TRBJ2-7,TRBV10-3,TGTGCCATCAGTCGGGACAGGTCCGGAGCTGAGCAGTACTTC,CAISRDRSGAEQYF
.,few,TRBJ2-7,TRBV7-9,TGTGCCAGCAGCCGCGCCCGAAGAAACTACGAGCAGTACTTC,CASSRARRNYEQYF
.,many,TRBJ1-2,TRBV20-1,TGCAGTGCTAGACCTCGGGGGGCGCGTGGCTACACCTTC,CSARPRGARGYTF
TRBD1,many,TRBJ2-3,TRBV4-3,TGCGCCAGCAGCCAACGGGACAGACCACACGATACGCAGTATTTT,CASSQRDRPHDTQYF
.,many,TRBJ2-5,TRBV12-3/TRBV12-4,TGTGCCAGCAGTTTAAAGCAAGAGACCCAGTACTTC,CASSLKQETQYF
TRBD2,.,TRBJ2-3,TRBV27,TGTGCCAGCAGTACGGGGGGGAGGGTAGATACGCAGTATTTT,CASSTGGRVDTQYF
.,.,TRBJ2-5,TRBV12-3/TRBV12-4,TGTGCCAGCACTTTAGGGGGGCCCGAATTCGGGGGAACCCAGTACTTC,CASTLGGPEFGGTQYF
TRBD1,few,TRBJ1-4,TRBV12-3/TRBV12-4,TGTGCCAGCAGTTACGGGACAGGAGTATTCGCAACTAATGAAAAACTGTTTTTT,CASSYGTGVFATNEKLFF
.,.,TRBJ2-1,TRBV27,TGTGCCAGCCAGTTAGGGGGGCCCTACAATGAGCAGTTCTTC,CASQLGGPYNEQFF
TRBD2,many,TRBJ2-3,TRBV28,TGTGCCAGCAGTTTATCACTAGCGGGAGTTCAAACAGATACGCAGTATTTT,CASSLSLAGVQTDTQYF
.,few,TRBJ2-3,TRBV11-2,TGTGCCAGCAGCTTATATGGGTTCGCAGATACGCAGTATTTT,CASSLYGFADTQYF
.,few,TRBJ2-7,TRBV27,TGTGCCAGCAGCCCAGGTTTTGGCGGAGTAACCTACGAGCAGTACTTC,CASSPGFGGVTYEQYF
.,few,TRBJ1-2,TRBV7-9,TGTGCCAGCAGCTTAGGGGAGGGATCGCGCTACACCTTC,CASSLGEGSRYTF
.,many,TRBJ1-5,TRBV15,TGTGCCACCAGCAGAGATTTGGGGGGTCAGCCCCAGCATTTT,CATSRDLGGQPQHF
.,.,TRBJ1-1,TRBV5-1,TGCGCCAGCAGCTTGGCCGGGGCGAGGGGGACTGAAGCTTTCTTT,CASSLAGARGTEAFF
.,.,TRBJ1-1,TRBV20-1,TGCAGCATGAGGGCACATACCACTGAAGCTTTCTTT,CSMRAHTTEAFF